This T cell receptor (beta chain) was retrieved from a study of T cell repertoires in cytomegalovirus infection. The overall study: Public TCR beta signatures provided an indication of both CMV infection and a matching HLA type.

Study-wide findings and caveats: The response measured ex vivo was dominated by TCR beta clonotypes (HLA-C-restricted and CMV-specific). CMV carriers with the relevant HLA were identified by cumulative public TCR beta family frequency.

TCRdb used MiXCR to reprocess the reads, holding one entry per CDR3 protein. The table has 600,000 to 800,000 distinct CDR3 sequences, approximately 24% seen once. CDR3 length: 17 residues. Germline loops: CDR1 MNHNS, CDR2 SASEGT. J was trimmed by 3 bases and V by 5 bases; bases with no gene match: 10. This clonotype was picked up many times. Its matching antigen is unknown. This clonotype was sampled from a human donor in good health (CMV status not recorded). Some clones in this sample may be carry-over from other donors' samples. The source material was CD8+ T cells from PBMCs. V gene TRBV6-1 combines with J gene TRBJ2-7; 13 bases fit TRBD2. The chain's CDR3 is CASSRRIGLAGVYEQYF. CDR3 nucleotide sequence: TGTGCCAGCAGTCGACGCATAGGACTAGCGGGGGTCTACGAGCAGTACTTC.